This T cell receptor (beta chain) appears in the sequencing data of a study of cytomegalovirus exposure and HLA in healthy donors. Notes on the study in general: CMV serostatus was the sole immune exposure data available. Among TCR sequences, most were rare, though some public TCRs appeared in many donors.

A remark on this clone: Its antigen is unknown.

The PCR employed 60 Vbeta primers together with 13 Jbeta primers. TCRdb keeps only in-frame clones here, not all; method: immunoSEQ multiplex PCR. The sample carries some 160,000 clones, approximately 86% recorded once. The CDR3 contains 16 residues. The germline V gene has CDR1 SGDLS and CDR2 YYNGEE. V lost 2 bases to trimming and J lost 5 bases, with 19 bases between them. Specimen: PBMCs. This clonotype was sampled from a woman aged 18-29 years in good health and CMV-seronegative. The chain has TRBV9 and TRBJ2-5; maybe TRBD2 (7 bases). CDR3 sequence reads: CASSVRGWGGVETQYF. CDR3 coding DNA: TGTGCCAGCAGCGTGAGGGGGTGGGGGGGCGTGGAGACCCAGTACTTC.